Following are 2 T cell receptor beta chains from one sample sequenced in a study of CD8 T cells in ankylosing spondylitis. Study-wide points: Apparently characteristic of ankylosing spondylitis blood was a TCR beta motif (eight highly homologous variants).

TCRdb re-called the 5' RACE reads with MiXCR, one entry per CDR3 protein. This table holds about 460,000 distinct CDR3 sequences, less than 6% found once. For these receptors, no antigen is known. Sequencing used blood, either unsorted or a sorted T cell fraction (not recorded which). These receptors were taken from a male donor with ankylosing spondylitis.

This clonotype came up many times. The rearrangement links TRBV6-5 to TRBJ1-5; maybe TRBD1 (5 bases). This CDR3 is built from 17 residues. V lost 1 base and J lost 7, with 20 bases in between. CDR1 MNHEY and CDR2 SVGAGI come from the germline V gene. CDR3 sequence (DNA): TGTGCCAGCAGTTACTTCTTCGTCCTAGGGGTTGGCCAGCCCCAGCATTTT. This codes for CASSYFFVLGVGQPQHF.

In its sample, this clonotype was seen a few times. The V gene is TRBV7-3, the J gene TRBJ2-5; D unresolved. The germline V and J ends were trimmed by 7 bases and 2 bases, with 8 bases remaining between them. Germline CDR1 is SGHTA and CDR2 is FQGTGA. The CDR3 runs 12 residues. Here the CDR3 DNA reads TGTGCCAGCAAGCCACCTCAAGAGACCCAGTACTTC. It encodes CASKPPQETQYF.